The 23 T cell receptor beta chains presented below share a single source sample, sequenced in a study of T cell repertoires in cytomegalovirus infection. TCRdb independently ran MiXCR on the reads; one entry per CDR3 protein. The data contain some 440,000 distinct CDR3 sequences, around 32% of them singletons. Sequencing was performed on PBMCs. The receptors stem from a human donor in good health (CMV status not recorded). Some clones in this sample may be carry-over from other donors' samples.

At least ten counts were recorded for this clonotype. The V gene is TRBV7-2, the J gene TRBJ2-7, with unresolved D. V dropped 2 bases and J dropped 3 bases, with 5 bases sitting between them. The germline V gene has CDR1 SGHTA and CDR2 FQGNSA. CDR3 length: 12 residues. CDR3 bases: TGTGCCAGCAGCTTAAGCTACTACGAGCAGTACTTC. It translates to CASSLSYYEQYF.

This clonotype was observed a handful of times. The chain joins TRBV11-2 to TRBJ2-7; 7 nucleotides align to TRBD1. The germline CDR1 and CDR2 sequences are SGHAT and FQNNGV. V dropped 5 bases and J dropped 5; count of bases not matched to a gene: 9. The CDR3 consists of 14 residues. CDR3 loop: CASSNRDRSHEQYF. Written as DNA, the CDR3 is TGTGCCAGCAGCAACCGGGACAGAAGCCACGAGCAGTACTTC. Combining the CDR3 with reference TRBV11-2 and TRBJ2-7 gives the whole variable domain EAGVAQSPRYKIIEKRQSVAFWCNPISGHATLYWYQQILGQGPKLLIQFQNNGVVDDSQLPKDRFSAERLKGVDSTLKIQPAKLEDSAVYLCASSNRDRSHEQYFGPGTRLTVT.

The genes are TRBV7-3 and TRBJ2-6; 8 bases align to TRBD1. Germline CDR1 is SGHTA and CDR2 is FQGTGA. The ends lost 8 bases at V and 2 bases at J; junction bases unmatched: 11. The length of the CDR3 is 17 residues. The CDR3 reads CASHYGQGKPGANVLTF. The CDR3 nucleotides are TGTGCCAGCCACTACGGACAGGGAAAACCTGGGGCCAACGTCCTGACTTTC.

This clonotype was picked up many times. This chain links TRBV7-2 with TRBJ1-3, with D uncertain. Germline values: CDR1 SGHTA, CDR2 FQGNSA. V was pared by 4 bases and J by 0 bases, with 10 bases between. This CDR3 has 15 residues. CDR3 region: CASSSEGFSGNTIYF. Here the CDR3 DNA reads TGTGCCAGCAGCTCCGAAGGATTCTCTGGAAACACCATATATTTT.

A remark on this clonotype: A read error may explain this, as a much larger clone is one base away. The chain links TRBV7-2 to TRBJ1-1, with 8 bases lining up with TRBD1. Per the germline V gene, CDR1 is SGHTA and CDR2 is FQGNSA. V was pared by 5 bases and J by 5 bases, with 7 bases of the junction left unmatched. There are 14 residues in the CDR3. The CDR3 loop reads CASSQGQAKTEAFF. The CDR3 coding sequence is TGTGCCAGCAGCCAGGGACAGGCGAAGACTGAAGCTTTCTTT.

The chain combines TRBV5-1 with TRBJ1-6; D may be TRBD1 (5 bases). Germline loops: CDR1 SGHRS, CDR2 YFSETQ. The ends were cut back, 0 bases at V and 10 bases at J, with 14 bases in the middle. This CDR3 is 15 amino acids long. CDR3 amino acids: CASSLDSGIGSPLHF. Written as DNA, the CDR3 is TGCGCCAGCAGCTTGGACTCAGGGATAGGATCACCCCTCCACTTT.

A remark on this clonotype: A junction end diverges from the germline sequence, so it may reflect a read error. The chain is built from TRBV4-1 and TRBJ2-7; the D gene is possibly TRBD2 (6 bases). The CDR3 covers 12 residues. CDR1 MGHRA and CDR2 YSYEKL come from the germline V gene. CDR3 amino acids: CASSQDRGRQYF. CDR3 in DNA: TGTGCCAGCAGCCAAGATCGGGGGAGACAGTACTTC.

This chain uses TRBV7-3 with TRBJ2-5; 9 bases match TRBD2. With 5 bases clipped from V and 2 bases from J, the junction kept 9 bases outside the gene matches. There are 16 residues in the CDR3. Germline V gene data show CDR1 as SGHTA and CDR2 as FQGTGA. The CDR3 nucleotides are TGTGCCAGCAGCCCGGACCCAACTAGCGGGCAAGAGACCCAGTACTTC. It encodes CASSPDPTSGQETQYF.

This clonotype was picked up many times. The J gene is TRBJ1-1, the V gene TRBV6-6; weak D call: TRBD1 (5 bases). Germline CDR1 and CDR2: MNHNY and SVGAGI (reference sequence). The length of the CDR3 is 15 residues. The V and J ends lost 5 bases and 5 bases respectively, with 18 bases between them. CDR3 sequence: CASSTPGKGLTEAFF. CDR3 nucleotide sequence: TGTGCCAGCAGTACCCCCGGGAAGGGGTTGACTGAAGCTTTCTTT.

The chain employs TRBV28 and TRBJ1-2, with 8 bases aligning to TRBD1. The V and J ends lost 5 bases and 8 bases, in that order; junction bases with no gene match: 13. CDR1 is MDHEN, CDR2 SYDVKM, per germline. This CDR3 is 15 amino acids long. The CDR3 DNA sequence: TGTGCCAGCAGTCCAAGCCGGGACAGGAGACGGGGCTACACCTTC. Its protein is CASSPSRDRRRGYTF.

A few counts support this clonotype. The CDR3 bases are TGTGCCAGCAGTTACTCTGGGAGGGGGACTAGCCGAGGCAATGAGCAGTTCTTC. It codes for CASSYSGRGTSRGNEQFF. This chain links TRBV6-5 with TRBJ2-1; 9 bases are a match to TRBD2. The germline gives CDR1 MNHEY, CDR2 SVGAGI. V lost 0 bases to trimming and J lost 6 bases; unmatched junction nucleotides: 12. The CDR3 is made up of 18 amino acids.

This clonotype turned up a few times. The chain links TRBV3-1 to TRBJ2-5, with 14 bases aligning to TRBD2. From germline, CDR1 is LGHDT and CDR2 YNNKEL (reference sequence). The CDR3 extends over 17 amino acids. The V and J ends lost 1 base and 4 bases, in that order; junction bases with no gene match: 5. The DNA for the CDR3 is TGTGCCAGCAGCCAAGGACTAGCGGGGGGGATCAGAGAGACCCAGTACTTC. It is translated as CASSQGLAGGIRETQYF.

A few counts support this clonotype. The CDR3 sequence is CASSPGGQNEYF. The CDR3 DNA reads as TGTGCCAGCAGCCCGGGGGGGCAGAATGAGTACTTC. V and J are TRBV12-3 or TRBV12-4 and TRBJ2-7; TRBD2 agrees at 8 bases. The length of the CDR3 is 12 residues. J gave up 11 bases and V 6 bases, and 9 bases lay outside the gene matches.

The J gene is TRBJ2-5, the V gene TRBV7-8, with D tentatively TRBD1 (6 bases). V lost 3 bases and J 2 bases, leaving 13 bases between the germline ends. This CDR3 comprises 15 residues. Germline CDR1 reads SGHVS; CDR2 reads FQNEAQ. The CDR3 nucleotides are TGTGCCAGCAGCTTTATGGGGGCCCTACAAGAGACCCAGTACTTC. It yields the protein CASSFMGALQETQYF.

This clonotype was recorded many times. This chain joins TRBV7-3 and TRBJ1-1; D possibly corresponds to TRBD1 (5 bases). Trimming left V 6 bases short and J 4 bases short, with 18 bases between. CDR3 length: 15 residues. Germline values: CDR1 SGHTA, CDR2 FQGTGA. CDR3 amino acids: CASSLGTHKGTEAFF. The CDR3 bases are TGTGCCAGCAGTTTAGGGACGCACAAGGGCACTGAAGCTTTCTTT.

This clonotype has more than one count but fewer than ten. V is TRBV6-1 and J is TRBJ2-4, with a tentative D call TRBD1 (5 bases). This CDR3 is built from 20 residues. The germline CDR1 and CDR2 sequences are MNHNS and SASEGT. V was shortened by 7 bases and J by 5 bases, with 33 bases between the two germline ends. CDR3 DNA sequence: TGTGCCAGCATCAAGTGGGGTAGGGGCCTCAGGCCCGAAGGGGAAAACATTCAGTACTTC. Translation: CASIKWGRGLRPEGENIQYF.

J is TRBJ2-1 and V is TRBV6-6; 8 bases match TRBD1. The CDR3 extends over 16 amino acids. V dropped 5 bases and J dropped 8; count of bases not matched to a gene: 14. From germline, CDR1 is MNHNY and CDR2 SVGAGI (reference sequence). The CDR3 protein is CASSQPPETGVYEQFF. CDR3 DNA sequence: TGTGCCAGCAGTCAGCCCCCCGAGACAGGGGTTTATGAGCAGTTCTTC.

This chain links TRBV6-2 or TRBV6-3 with TRBJ1-2; D might be TRBD1 (5 bases). Germline V lookup: CDR1 MNHEY, CDR2 SVGEGT. The germline V and J ends were trimmed by 7 bases and 0 bases, with 12 bases remaining between them. CDR3 length: 14 residues. The CDR3 region has the DNA TGTGCCAGCAAGGAGACAGCGGCTAACTATGGCTACACCTTC. Translation gives CASKETAANYGYTF.

The rearrangement links TRBV7-9 to TRBJ1-1; D perhaps matches TRBD1 (5 bases). V gave up 1 base and J gave up 0 bases, with 9 bases separating them. CDR3 size: 15 residues. Per germline, CDR1 SEHNR and CDR2 FQNEAQ (reference sequence). CDR3 coding DNA: TGTGCCAGCAGCTTAGAAGAAGGGGTGAACACTGAAGCTTTCTTT. Its protein product is CASSLEEGVNTEAFF.

The chain employs TRBV6-6 and TRBJ2-2; D unclear. In germline, CDR1 is MNHNY, CDR2 SVGAGI (reference sequence). The CDR3 is made up of 17 amino acids. Trimming stripped 7 bases from V and 1 base from J, with 19 bases between. CDR3 in amino acids: CASKVGRLAGNTGELFF. In nucleotides, the CDR3 is TGTGCCAGCAAGGTGGGAAGGTTGGCAGGGAACACCGGGGAGCTGTTTTTT.

J is TRBJ2-5 and V is TRBV3-1; no clear D. This CDR3 comprises 15 residues. The V and J ends lost 3 bases and 2 bases respectively, with 13 bases between them. Germline V lookup: CDR1 LGHDT, CDR2 YNNKEL (reference sequence). The CDR3 spells CASSQRRTVQETQYF. CDR3 DNA sequence: TGTGCCAGCAGCCAGAGGCGAACCGTTCAAGAGACCCAGTACTTC.

To note about this clonotype: One end of the junction is discordant with germline, which a read error may explain. CDR3 amino acids: CASSLLGGTDRINFGYTF. CDR3 DNA sequence: TGTGCCAGCAGTTTATTGGGAGGAACGGATAGAATCAACTTTGGCTACACCTTC. The chain joins TRBV12-3 or TRBV12-4 to TRBJ1-2, with D unclear. The CDR3 loop spans 18 amino acids.

Of note for this clonotype: The germline gene is not matched at one end of the junction; a read error may be the cause. V gene TRBV7-9 combines with J gene TRBJ1-2; TRBD1 might be the D (5 bases). The CDR3 spans 15 residues. CDR1 SEHNR and CDR2 FQNEAQ come from the germline V gene (reference sequence). The DNA for the CDR3 is TGTGCCAGCAGCCTACCCCTATCGGGGGACTATGGCTACGCCTTC. Translating gives CASSLPLSGDYGYAF.